This T cell receptor beta chain was obtained from a study of T-cell reconstitution after alpha-beta-depleted transplantation in children. Using unique molecular identifiers, the investigators prepared the TCRbeta library. TCRdb reprocessed the PCR reads with MiXCR, giving one entry per CDR3 protein. The data show 280,000 or so distinct CDR3 sequences, roughly 10% seen once. V dropped 0 bases and J dropped 1 base, with 7 bases sitting between them. Germline CDR1 reads SQVTM; CDR2 reads ANQGSEA. This CDR3 is built from 14 residues. Overall study results and limits: There were some patients whose high TCRbeta diversity at day 60 came from surviving recipient T cells and thymic progenitors. It was newly produced T cells that mostly accounted for T-cell counts and diversity one year after transplant. Reportedly, roughly two months post-transplant, alpha-beta T cells arose from several hundred expanded graft clones.

This clonotype was picked up many times. Its cognate antigen is unknown. This chain links TRBV29-1 with TRBJ2-4, with D uncertain. The starting material was peripheral blood, obtained 180 days after TCRalphabeta/CD19-depleted stem cell transplant. The TCR originated in a male patient aged 2-15 years who had a stem cell transplant for chronic granulomatous disease, so the T cells may come from the graft donor. CDR3 sequence (DNA): TGCAGCGTTGAAGAGGGGAATGCCAAAAACATTCAGTACTTC. Its translation is CSVEEGNAKNIQYF.